Following are 9 T cell receptor beta chains from one sample sequenced in a study of blood T cell repertoires in COVID-19. Only in-frame clones appear in the TCRdb table, and some are missing; sequencing was by immunoSEQ multiplex PCR. The sample has approximately 270,000 clones, under 90% seen once. Material: peripheral blood. The receptor set was obtained from a man aged 45-60 years with acute or convalescent COVID-19.

This chain joins TRBV5-1 and TRBJ1-2; 7 bases are shared with TRBD1. The V and J ends lost 2 bases and 3 bases, in that order; junction bases with no gene match: 4. The CDR3 consists of 14 residues. Germline V gene data show CDR1 as SGHRS and CDR2 as YFSETQ. The CDR3 DNA follows: TGCGCCAGCAGCTTAAGGGGGCGCGACTATGGCTACACCTTC. Its protein product is CASSLRGRDYGYTF.

V and J are TRBV7-3 and TRBJ2-2; TRBD1 agrees at 11 bases. The germline V gene has CDR1 SGHTA and CDR2 FQGTGA. The CDR3 is made up of 15 amino acids. V lost 3 bases and J lost 4; bases outside the gene matches: 1. The CDR3 loop reads CASSFGTGGTGELFF. The CDR3 bases are TGTGCCAGCAGCTTCGGGACAGGGGGCACCGGGGAGCTGTTTTTT. The full variable domain, with the rest looked up from reference TRBV7-3 and TRBJ2-2, is GAGVSQTPSNKVTEKGKYVELRCDPISGHTALYWYRQSLGQGPEFLIYFQGTGAADDSGLPNDRFFAVRPEGSVSTLKIQRTERGDSAVYLCASSFGTGGTGELFFGEGSRLTVL.

This chain joins TRBV27 and TRBJ1-4, with D perhaps TRBD1 (5 bases). Trimming took off 2 bases at V and 11 bases at J, with 18 bases between the two ends. CDR1 and CDR2 from the germline V gene are MNHEY and SMNVEV (reference sequence). CDR3 size: 15 residues. The CDR3 region has the DNA TGTGCCAGCAGTTTAATTGGGGCCGGTATCGAGAAACTGTTTTTT. Translating it yields CASSLIGAGIEKLFF.

The CDR3 DNA follows: TGTGCCAGCAGTCTCACCAGGGGGTACACTGAAGCTTTCTTT. Amino acids: CASSLTRGYTEAFF. This chain joins TRBV27 and TRBJ1-1, with 7 positions matching TRBD1. This CDR3 contains 14 residues. Germline CDR1 reads MNHEY; CDR2 reads SMNVEV (reference sequence). With 5 bases clipped from V and 3 bases from J, the junction kept 6 bases outside the gene matches.

The chain carries TRBV6-5 and TRBJ1-5; D is uncertain. This CDR3 spans 11 amino acids. V lost 10 bases, J lost 7 bases, and 11 bases lay in between. Germline V gene lookup returns CDR1 MNHEY and CDR2 SVGAGI. This chain's CDR3 is CATRLEQPQHF. For the CDR3, the DNA is TGTGCCACCCGCCTGGAGCAGCCCCAGCATTTT.

This sequence joins TRBV27 and TRBJ2-4, with 14 bases aligning to TRBD2. The CDR3 is 19 amino acids. V lost 2 bases and J lost 0; bases outside the gene matches: 6. Germline loops: CDR1 MNHEY, CDR2 SMNVEV (reference sequence). CDR3 sequence: CASSLRTSGGPLAKNIQYF. CDR3 coding DNA: TGTGCCAGCAGTTTAAGGACTAGCGGGGGGCCTCTAGCCAAAAACATTCAGTACTTC.

This sequence joins TRBV14 and TRBJ2-4; no definite D call. Germline assignment: CDR1 SGHDN and CDR2 FVKESK. V was pared by 1 base and J by 6 bases, with 10 bases between. CDR3 length: 14 residues. CDR3: CASSQGASPNIQYF. As DNA, the CDR3 is TGTGCCAGCAGCCAAGGGGCTTCGCCAAACATTCAGTACTTC.

The V gene is TRBV7-6, the J gene TRBJ2-3; TRBD2 agrees at 15 bases. There are 20 residues in the CDR3. Germline values: CDR1 SGHVS, CDR2 FNYEAQ. Unmatched junction bases numbered 13, after V lost 5 bases and J lost 1 base. In nucleotides, the CDR3 is TGTGCCAGCAGCGTCCGGACTAGCGGGGGGGCCATTCCGGGCACAGATACGCAGTATTTT. Protein sequence: CASSVRTSGGAIPGTDTQYF.

The chain is built from TRBV5-1 and TRBJ2-7; a weak D match, TRBD1 (5 bases). V gave up 2 bases and J gave up 3 bases, with 9 bases separating them. The germline V gene has CDR1 SGHRS and CDR2 YFSETQ. The CDR3 runs 13 residues. CDR3 loop: CASSFSRDYEQYF. The CDR3 DNA sequence: TGCGCCAGCAGCTTCTCCAGGGACTACGAGCAGTACTTC.